This T cell receptor beta chain was found in a study of T cell repertoires in cytomegalovirus infection. Study as a whole: Selection of CMV epitopes for the study included recently identified HLA-C-restricted and well-studied HLA-B-restricted ones. Carrying CMV and the relevant HLA type showed in public TCR beta signatures.

This clonotype was seen a few times. Its antigen is undetermined. Germline CDR1 MGHRA, CDR2 YSYEKL. The length of the CDR3 is 14 residues. The V gene lost 0 bases and the J gene lost 4 bases, with 8 bases spanning the gap. TCRdb itself ran the reads through MiXCR, one entry per CDR3 protein. Of 800,000 to 950,000 distinct CDR3 sequences listed, about 33% are singletons. Broader study findings: Pooled public TCR beta family frequency picked out CMV carriers with the relevant HLA. There were HLA-C-restricted CMV-specific TCR beta clonotypes dominating the ex vivo response.

The sequence derives from a human donor in good health (CMV status not recorded). Some clones in this sample may be carry-over from other donors' samples. The sample in question was cultured CD8+ T cells from PBMCs, obtained from culture after CMV antigen stimulation. The rearrangement joins TRBV4-1 to TRBJ2-3; D is uncertain. The CDR3: CASSQEPTSDTQYF. In DNA form, the CDR3 reads TGCGCCAGCAGCCAAGAGCCAACCTCAGATACGCAGTATTTT.